The sequence of this TCR beta chain was determined in a study of cytomegalovirus exposure and HLA in healthy donors. Study observations and caveats: In a later analysis, TCR beta V- and J-gene trimming showed a link to a missense DCLRE1C variant.

Points on this clone: Its antigen is not identified.

Each of the donors was a healthy bone marrow donor. This CDR3 spans 13 amino acids. Germline CDR1 and CDR2: LGHNT and FRNRAP. Trimming at V came to 6 bases and at J to 3 bases, leaving 4 bases not matched to a gene. The PCR used 60 Vbeta and 13 Jbeta primers. In the authors' workflow: The authors later counted 70 million to 85 million unique TCR beta chains, 9 million to 12 million of them shared. Profiled with immunoSEQ multiplex PCR; TCRdb holds only in-frame clones, not every one. D and trimming come from the DNA, and the V and J calls and clone size come from that table. Here the sample spans roughly 80,000 clones, 67% being singletons.

The receptor comes from a woman aged 50 to 65 in good health and CMV-seropositive. The genes are TRBV12-5 and TRBJ1-1, with 7 bases lining up with TRBD1. Input material: PBMCs. CDR3 coding DNA: TGTGCTAGTGGCCGGGACAGTTACACTGAAGCTTTCTTT. The encoded protein is CASGRDSYTEAFF.